The source of this TCR beta chain is a study of blood T cell repertoires in COVID-19. Here immunoSEQ multiplex PCR was the method, and the copy in TCRdb shows in-frame clones only, minus some. The sample includes about 94,000 clones, around 87% seen only once; the top ten take approximately 7.4%. The CDR3 contains 15 residues. CDR1 is SNHLY and CDR2 is FYNNEI in the germline V gene. Trimming cost V 4 bases and J 4 bases, with 13 bases left between them. The source of this sequence is a human donor with acute or convalescent COVID-19. The donor label of this sample is uncertain. Sequencing input: peripheral blood. This chain connects TRBV2 to TRBJ2-2; TRBD1 is a possible D gene (5 bases). The CDR3 bases are TGTGCCAGCAGTGTAAGGGGTCTGAGCACCGGGGAGCTGTTTTTT. Its protein is CASSVRGLSTGELFF.